These T cell receptor beta chains were read from a single sample in a study of cytomegalovirus exposure and HLA in healthy donors. Assay used: immunoSEQ multiplex PCR; TCRdb lists only in-frame clones, some missing. This table holds 70,000 to 75,000 clones, about 95% found once. Sequenced: PBMCs. These receptors were collected from a young woman in good health and CMV-seronegative. Each CDR3 is given with its conserved first and last residue. The D gene is left open where the match is weak. Some rows mark clone size as missing; the rest say once, few, many or name a class of expanded clone.

CDR3 DNA,CDR3 protein,D gene,V gene,J gene,clone size
TGTGCCAGCAGTGACTCGGACAGCTATGGCTACACCTTC,CASSDSDSYGYTF,NA,TRBV6-4,TRBJ1-2,few
TGTGCCAGCAATAGGGGATTGAGCTCCTACGAGCAGTACTTC,CASNRGLSSYEQYF,NA,TRBV28,TRBJ2-7,NA
TGTGCCAGTAGTAACTGGGACAGCTACAATGAGCAGTTCTTC,CASSNWDSYNEQFF,TRBD1,TRBV19,TRBJ2-1,NA
TGTGCCAGCAGCTCCCGGGGCAATGAGCAGTTCTTC,CASSSRGNEQFF,NA,TRBV11-3,TRBJ2-1,NA
TGCGCCAGCAGCTCCGGACAGGGAGGCTCCTACGAGCAGTACTTC,CASSSGQGGSYEQYF,TRBD1,TRBV5-1,TRBJ2-7,NA
TGTGCCAGCAGCACAGCGGGGGTCTCTGGGGCCAACGTCCTGACTTTC,CASSTAGVSGANVLTF,TRBD2,TRBV7-8,TRBJ2-6,NA
TGTGCCAGCAGGACTAGCGGGACAGATACGCAGTATTTT,CASRTSGTDTQYF,TRBD2,TRBV2,TRBJ2-3,NA
TGTGCCAGCTCCCGGACTTGGGGAGATACGCAGTATTTT,CASSRTWGDTQYF,NA,TRBV9,TRBJ2-3,NA
TGTGCCAGCAGTTTATCGGCCGTAGGGGACTATGGCTACACCTTC,CASSLSAVGDYGYTF,NA,TRBV28,TRBJ1-2,NA
TGCGCCAGCAGCGGCGACGGGGAAGAAAAACTGTTTTTT,CASSGDGEEKLFF,NA,TRBV5-1,TRBJ1-4,NA
TGTGCCAGCAGCGTAGCCGGGGTAGCGGGAGCTAGCACAGATACGCAGTATTTT,CASSVAGVAGASTDTQYF,TRBD2,TRBV9,TRBJ2-3,NA
TGTGCCAGCAGCCAAGATTTAGCCGGCTGGGGCACAGATACGCAGTATTTT,CASSQDLAGWGTDTQYF,NA,TRBV14,TRBJ2-3,NA
TGTGCCAGCAGTTTCTACAGGGGGCTGGTCACCGGGGAGCTGTTTTTT,CASSFYRGLVTGELFF,TRBD1,TRBV27,TRBJ2-2,NA
TGTGCCAGCAGTGACCAATCCGGAGACAGGGTCGATGAGCAGTTCTTC,CASSDQSGDRVDEQFF,TRBD1,TRBV6-4,TRBJ2-1,NA
TGTGCCAGCAGCTTGGCAGGGGGGAGGGAGACCCAGTACTTC,CASSLAGGRETQYF,NA,TRBV5-6,TRBJ2-5,NA
TGTGCCAGCAGTAAAGGAGGGAGGACAGGTTCGGGGACCCAGCATTTT,CASSKGGRTGSGTQHF,TRBD1,TRBV6-1,TRBJ1-5,NA
TGTGCCAGCAGCTTAGCTTCCACTAGCGGGAGGATCTCGATGGAGACCCAGTACTTC,CASSLASTSGRISMETQYF,TRBD2,TRBV7-8,TRBJ2-5,NA
TGTGCCAGCAGTTTAATCTCGGGAAGCTCCTACGAGCAGTACTTC,CASSLISGSSYEQYF,NA,TRBV27,TRBJ2-7,NA
TGTGCCAGCACCTACGAAGAGGGTGCAGAAGCTTTCTTT,CASTYEEGAEAFF,NA,TRBV5-4,TRBJ1-1,NA
TGTGCCAGCAGACTAGCGGGAGGCGATACGCAGTATTTT,CASRLAGGDTQYF,TRBD2,TRBV6-1,TRBJ2-3,NA
TGTGCCAGCAGCAAATTAGCGGGGGTCTACGAGCAGTACTTC,CASSKLAGVYEQYF,TRBD2,TRBV7-2,TRBJ2-7,NA
TGTGCCAGCTCACCCCCCATCACAGATACGCAGTATTTT,CASSPPITDTQYF,NA,TRBV18,TRBJ2-3,NA
TGTGCCAGCAGCCAGATCGGTGCTAGCGGGTTCACAGATACGCAGTATTTT,CASSQIGASGFTDTQYF,TRBD2,TRBV4-2,TRBJ2-3,NA
TGCGCCAGCAGCCAAGGGAGCGGGGGGGCGGGTTCGCAGTTCTTC,CASSQGSGGAGSQFF,TRBD2,TRBV4-1,TRBJ2-1,once
TGTGCCAGCAGCGCCCGGGACAGGGCAGGCTATGGCTACACCTTC,CASSARDRAGYGYTF,TRBD1,TRBV7-6,TRBJ1-2,once
TGTGCCAGCAGTTACTCAATGGTCAGGGATGGAAACACCATATATTTT,CASSYSMVRDGNTIYF,NA,TRBV6-6,TRBJ1-3,once
TGTGCCTGGAATCCGGGAGAACTTGGTACGCAGTATTTT,CAWNPGELGTQYF,NA,TRBV30,TRBJ2-3,once
TGTGCCAGCTCACCTCCGGAGCGGGTTACGTTGGAAGCTTTCTTT,CASSPPERVTLEAFF,NA,TRBV18,TRBJ1-1,NA
TGCGCCAGCAGTGAGAGCGGGAGGGCCCACGAGCAGTACTTC,CASSESGRAHEQYF,TRBD2,TRBV10-1,TRBJ2-7,NA
TGTGCCAGCAGTTACGGACAGCCAGGGGACTATGGCTACACCTTC,CASSYGQPGDYGYTF,NA,TRBV6-5,TRBJ1-2,NA
TGTGCCAGCAGGCGGACTAGCGGGATAATCTTGCATGAGCAGTTCTTC,CASRRTSGIILHEQFF,TRBD2,TRBV5-6,TRBJ2-1,NA
TGTGCCAGACAGGGCGAAGCTTTCTTT,CARQGEAFF,NA,TRBV2,TRBJ1-1,once
TGTGCCAGCAGCTCCTTTAGCGGGAATGGGACCGGGGAGCTGTTTTTT,CASSSFSGNGTGELFF,TRBD2,TRBV28,TRBJ2-2,NA
TGTGCCAGCAGCGTAGGGGGCGGCGGGAGGGCGCGGAATGAGCAGTTCTTC,CASSVGGGGRARNEQFF,TRBD2,TRBV9,TRBJ2-1,NA
TGTGCCAGCAGTCTGGGGGGGGAGCGTGGGCGGGATTGGGAGCAGTACTTC,CASSLGGERGRDWEQYF,TRBD2,TRBV11-2,TRBJ2-7,once
TGTGCCACCAGCAGAGAGGGCAGGGGAAAAACAGATACGCAGTATTTT,CATSREGRGKTDTQYF,NA,TRBV15,TRBJ2-3,once
TGTGCCAGTAGTATGAGAGGGGGCGGATCTTACTTC,CASSMRGGGSYF,TRBD1,TRBV19,TRBJ1-2,NA
TGCGCCAGCAGCCTTATAGCGGGAGAGACCCAGTACTTC,CASSLIAGETQYF,TRBD2,TRBV4-1,TRBJ2-5,NA
TGTGCCAGCAGCCAGACAGGATCCAGCTCTGGGGCCAACGTCCTGACTTTC,CASSQTGSSSGANVLTF,NA,TRBV4-2,TRBJ2-6,few
TGTGCCAGCAGCTCGACAGGGTTGGTAGGCACTGAAGCTTTCTTT,CASSSTGLVGTEAFF,TRBD1,TRBV7-2,TRBJ1-1,NA
TGTGCCAGCAGCTTGGTTAGGCAGGGGGTAGTGGACAATGAGCAGTTCTTC,CASSLVRQGVVDNEQFF,TRBD1,TRBV5-5,TRBJ2-1,once
TGTGCCAGCCGCCAGGCGACAGGGGTCCACGAGCAGTACTTC,CASRQATGVHEQYF,TRBD1,TRBV6-1,TRBJ2-7,NA
TGCGCCAGCAGCCAGGGTCCAGGGGACACCGGGGAGCTGTTTTTT,CASSQGPGDTGELFF,NA,TRBV4-3,TRBJ2-2,NA
TGTGCCAGCATCGGGACAGGGGGCATGGGGGAGACCCAGTACTTC,CASIGTGGMGETQYF,TRBD1,TRBV2,TRBJ2-5,NA
TGTGCCAGCAGGGCCGGGACAGGGCAGTTCTTC,CASRAGTGQFF,TRBD1,TRBV27,TRBJ2-1,NA
TGTGCCAGCAGCGTTCAAGCCACCGGGACAGGGGAAGATACGCAGTATTTT,CASSVQATGTGEDTQYF,TRBD1,TRBV9,TRBJ2-3,NA
TGTGCCAGTAGTATAGATCGGGACAGAGAAGAGACCCAGTACTTC,CASSIDRDREETQYF,TRBD1,TRBV19,TRBJ2-5,NA
TGTGCCAGTCGGGACTTCGGGACTAGCGGTTACAATGAGCAGTTCTTC,CASRDFGTSGYNEQFF,TRBD2,TRBV19,TRBJ2-1,once
TGTGCCAGCAGTGCCGGGACTAGCGGGAGGGCCCATGAGCAGTTCTTC,CASSAGTSGRAHEQFF,TRBD2,TRBV2,TRBJ2-1,NA
TGTGCCAGCAGCGGGACTAGCGGGTCCTCCTACGAGCAGTACTTC,CASSGTSGSSYEQYF,TRBD2,TRBV5-6,TRBJ2-7,NA
TGTGCCAGTAGTAATAGCGGGAGGGCCGGGGCAGATACGCAGTATTTT,CASSNSGRAGADTQYF,TRBD2,TRBV19,TRBJ2-3,NA
TGTGCCAGCAGCCTAGGTTTGGCGGGAGATACGCAGTATTTT,CASSLGLAGDTQYF,NA,TRBV9,TRBJ2-3,once